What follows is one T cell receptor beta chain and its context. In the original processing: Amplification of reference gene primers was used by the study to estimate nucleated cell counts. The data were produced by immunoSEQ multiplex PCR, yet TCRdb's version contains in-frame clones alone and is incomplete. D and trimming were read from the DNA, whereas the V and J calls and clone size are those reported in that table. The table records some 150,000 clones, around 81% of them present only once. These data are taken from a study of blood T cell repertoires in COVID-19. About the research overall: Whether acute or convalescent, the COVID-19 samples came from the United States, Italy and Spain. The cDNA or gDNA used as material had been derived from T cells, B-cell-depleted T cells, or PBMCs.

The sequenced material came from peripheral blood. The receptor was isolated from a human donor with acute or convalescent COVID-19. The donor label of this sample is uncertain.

The CDR3 nucleotides read TGTGCCAGCAGCCAAGTAGCGGGGACCTACGAGCAGTACTTC. Its protein is CASSQVAGTYEQYF. The chain combines TRBV3-1 (or the pseudogene TRBV3-2) with TRBJ2-7, with TRBD2 matching 8 bases. Germline V CDR1 and CDR2: LGHDT, YNNKEL (reference sequence). V lost 1 base, J lost 2 bases, and 1 base stayed unmatched. CDR3 length: 14 amino acids.